One T cell receptor beta chain is described in this entry. Random hexamers served to reverse transcribe roughly 0.45 to 1 ug RNA. TCRdb reanalysed the immunoSEQ multiplex PCR reads using MiXCR and keeps one entry per CDR3 protein. Among 150,000 to 200,000 distinct CDR3 sequences listed, around 93% were seen once. The data belong to a study of CD8 T cells in Susac syndrome. The trim removed 2 bases at V and 15 bases at J, leaving 6 bases unmatched. There are 12 residues in the CDR3. From germline, CDR1 is MNHNY and CDR2 SVGAGI (reference sequence). The TCR sequence derives from a human donor in good health. The chain uses TRBV6-6 and TRBJ2-1, with 8 bases matching TRBD2. The material sequenced was CD4+ T cells from PBMCs. CDR3 sequence: CASSYARGGGFF. The CDR3, as DNA: TGTGCCAGCAGTTACGCACGGGGGGGTGGGTTCTTC.